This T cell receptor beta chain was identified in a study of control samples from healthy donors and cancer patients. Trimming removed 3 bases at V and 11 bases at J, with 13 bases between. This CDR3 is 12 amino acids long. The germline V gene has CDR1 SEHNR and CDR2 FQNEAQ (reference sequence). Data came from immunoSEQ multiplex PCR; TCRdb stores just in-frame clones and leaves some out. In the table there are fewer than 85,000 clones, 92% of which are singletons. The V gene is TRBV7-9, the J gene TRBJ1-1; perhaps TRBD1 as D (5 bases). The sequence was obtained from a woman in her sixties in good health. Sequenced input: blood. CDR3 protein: CASSFDDRSAFF. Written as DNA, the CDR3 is TGTGCCAGCAGCTTCGATGACAGATCCGCTTTCTTT.